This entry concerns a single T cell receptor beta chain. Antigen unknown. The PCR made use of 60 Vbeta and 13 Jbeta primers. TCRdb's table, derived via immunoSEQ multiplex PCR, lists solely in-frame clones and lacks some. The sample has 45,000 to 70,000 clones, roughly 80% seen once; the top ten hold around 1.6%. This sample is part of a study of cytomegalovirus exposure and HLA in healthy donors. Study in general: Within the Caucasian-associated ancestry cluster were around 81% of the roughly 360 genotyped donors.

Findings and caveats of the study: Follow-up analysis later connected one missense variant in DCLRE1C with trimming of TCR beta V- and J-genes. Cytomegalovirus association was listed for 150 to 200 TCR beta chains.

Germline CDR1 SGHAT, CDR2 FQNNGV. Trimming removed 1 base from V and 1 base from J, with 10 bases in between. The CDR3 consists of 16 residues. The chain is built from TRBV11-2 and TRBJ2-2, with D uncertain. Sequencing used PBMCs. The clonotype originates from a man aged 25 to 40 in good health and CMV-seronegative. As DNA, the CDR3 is TGTGCCAGCAGCTTAGGAGGAGCAAGGAACACCGGGGAGCTGTTTTTT. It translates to CASSLGGARNTGELFF. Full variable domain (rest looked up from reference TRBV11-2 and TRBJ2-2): EAGVAQSPRYKIIEKRQSVAFWCNPISGHATLYWYQQILGQGPKLLIQFQNNGVVDDSQLPKDRFSAERLKGVDSTLKIQPAKLEDSAVYLCASSLGGARNTGELFFGEGSRLTVL.